These 25 T cell receptor beta chains came from one sample sequenced in a study of T cells after yellow fever vaccination. TCRdb re-derived calls from the 5' RACE reads in MiXCR, one entry per CDR3 protein. Of roughly 110,000 distinct CDR3 sequences listed, 7% to 8.5% are singletons. The sample in question was CD8+ T cells sorted from PBMCs, obtained 45 days after the yellow fever booster vaccination. Receptor source: a man aged 30 to 39 who received the YFV17D yellow fever vaccine.

In this sample, this clonotype turned up many times. V gene TRBV20-1 combines with J gene TRBJ2-1; 12 bases are shared with TRBD2. Germline assignment: CDR1 DFQATT and CDR2 SNEGSKA (reference sequence). This CDR3 region has 14 residues. Trimming removed 6 bases from V and 4 bases from J; junction bases left unmatched: 4. In DNA, the CDR3 is TGCAGTGCGGCAGGACTAGCGGGGTACAATGAGCAGTTCTTC. This gives the protein CSAAGLAGYNEQFF.

This clonotype was counted only a few times. The gene calls are TRBV20-1 and TRBJ2-5; no clear D. This CDR3 is 12 amino acids long. V shed 0 bases and J shed 5 bases, with 7 bases lying between them. Germline assignment: CDR1 DFQATT and CDR2 SNEGSKA (reference sequence). The CDR3 loop reads CSARDSRETQYF. DNA of the CDR3: TGCAGTGCTAGAGACTCACGGGAGACCCAGTACTTC.

This clonotype was counted many times. This rearrangement joins TRBV25-1 to TRBJ2-7; D is unclear. This CDR3 spans 11 amino acids. CDR1 and CDR2 from the germline V gene are MGHDK and SYGVNS. Trimming removed 5 bases from V and 2 bases from J, with 4 bases in between. For the CDR3, the DNA is TGTGCCAGCAGTCAAACCTACGAGCAGTACTTC. Translated: CASSQTYEQYF.

This chain uses TRBV7-2 with TRBJ2-3, with D maybe TRBD1 (6 bases). The length of the CDR3 is 15 residues. Germline V gene data show CDR1 as SGHTA and CDR2 as FQGNSA. With 4 bases removed from V and 2 bases from J, the gap between germline ends came to 13 bases. The CDR3 DNA sequence: TGTGCCAGCAGCTCCAACGGACAGCACACAGATACGCAGTATTTT. This encodes CASSSNGQHTDTQYF.

This clonotype has a count of ten or more. The V gene is TRBV20-1, the J gene TRBJ2-1; 8 nucleotides line up with TRBD2. In germline, CDR1 is DFQATT, CDR2 SNEGSKA (reference sequence). The V gene end was trimmed by 5 bases and the J gene end by 6 bases; junction bases not matched to a gene: 15. The CDR3 spans 16 residues. The DNA of the CDR3 is TGCAGTGCTCCGGACGTGACCAGCGGGAGATTCAATGAGCAGTTCTTC. Translated: CSAPDVTSGRFNEQFF.

This clonotype was counted many times. The chain carries TRBV5-6 and TRBJ2-3; D gene unclear. This CDR3 contains 16 residues. Germline CDR1 and CDR2: SGHDT and YYEEEE. V was pared by 4 bases and J by 2 bases, with 17 bases between. CDR3 coding DNA: TGTGCCAGCAGCCTGACGTCGAACACGCTCACAGATACGCAGTATTTT. This codes for CASSLTSNTLTDTQYF.

This clonotype was seen repeatedly, ten times or more. The chain is built from TRBV5-1 and TRBJ2-3; no definite D call. Germline loops: CDR1 SGHRS, CDR2 YFSETQ. The CDR3 runs to 14 residues. V was shortened by 0 bases and J by 2 bases, with 7 bases between the two germline ends. The CDR3: CASSLDSITDTQYF. The CDR3 nucleotides read TGCGCCAGCAGCTTGGACAGTATCACAGATACGCAGTATTTT. The full variable domain, rest sourced from reference TRBV5-1 and TRBJ2-3, is KAGVTQTPRYLIKTRGQQVTLSCSPISGHRSVSWYQQTPGQGLQFLFEYFSETQRNKGNFPGRFSGRQFSNSRSEMNVSTLELGDSALYLCASSLDSITDTQYFGPGTRLTVL.

This clonotype was detected ten times or more. The chain combines TRBV7-6 with TRBJ1-4; no definite D call. Trimming shortened V by 2 bases and J by 5 bases, and 12 bases separated the two germline ends. The CDR3 runs 15 residues. Germline CDR1 is SGHVS and CDR2 is FNYEAQ. The CDR3 DNA reads as TGTGCCAGCAGCTTAAGGCCTGGCCCCAATGAAAAACTGTTTTTT. It is translated as CASSLRPGPNEKLFF.

There are many counts of this clonotype. The CDR3 DNA reads TGCGCCAGCAGCCAAGAAAGGACTAGCGGGAGTTACGAGCAGTACTTC. The encoded protein is CASSQERTSGSYEQYF. The chain recombines TRBV4-3 with TRBJ2-7; TRBD2 aligns across 13 bases. Germline V gene sequence: CDR1 LGHNA, CDR2 YSLEER. With V trimmed by 0 bases and J by 4 bases, 3 bases remained unmatched. The CDR3 is 16 amino acids.

This clonotype was counted many times. In DNA form, the CDR3 reads TGTGCCAGCAGCTCCTTAGGTGGTCTGTTAGTCACGCATGAGCAGTTCTTC. It codes for CASSSLGGLLVTHEQFF. The V and J genes are TRBV7-9 and TRBJ2-1; the D is unclear. This CDR3 has 17 residues. V was clipped by 4 bases and J by 8 bases, with 24 bases between them. Germline V lookup: CDR1 SEHNR, CDR2 FQNEAQ (reference sequence).

This clonotype showed up many times. The rearrangement joins TRBV25-1 to TRBJ2-3, with D unclear. V was trimmed by 4 bases and J by 7 bases, leaving 15 bases between them. Looked up from germline, CDR1 is MGHDK and CDR2 is SYGVNS. The CDR3 runs 14 residues. CDR3 nucleotides: TGTGCCAGCAGTGGAGAAACAGAGTGGAATACGCAGTATTTT. Protein product: CASSGETEWNTQYF.

This clonotype has ten or more counts. The gene calls are TRBV29-1 and TRBJ2-7, with unresolved D. The CDR3 extends over 14 amino acids. Trimming stripped 4 bases from V and 2 bases from J, with 15 bases between. Germline CDR1 reads SQVTM; CDR2 reads ANQGSEA. CDR3 region: CSVANGDRTYEQYF. CDR3 nucleotides: TGCAGCGTTGCGAATGGAGATCGTACCTACGAGCAGTACTTC.

This clonotype was seen just once. This chain uses TRBV9 with TRBJ2-7; D is unresolved. Trimming stripped 0 bases from V and 4 bases from J, with 8 bases between. The CDR3 runs to 13 residues. Germline loops: CDR1 SGDLS, CDR2 YYNGEE. The CDR3 DNA sequence: TGTGCCAGCAGCGTAGCCTCAGCGTACGAGCAGTACTTC. This translates into CASSVASAYEQYF. Full variable domain (rest looked up from reference TRBV9 and TRBJ2-7): DSGVTQTPKHLITATGQRVTLRCSPRSGDLSVYWYQQSLDQGLQFLIQYYNGEERAKGNILERFSAQQFPDLHSELNLSSLELGDSALYFCASSVASAYEQYFGPGTRLTVT.

This clonotype was observed at least ten times. The chain joins TRBV5-1 to TRBJ2-5; weak D call: TRBD1 (5 bases). Germline V gives CDR1 SGHRS, CDR2 YFSETQ. Trimming removed 2 bases from V and 2 bases from J, with 13 bases in between. The CDR3 extends over 15 amino acids. CDR3 protein: CASSLRQPIQETQYF. CDR3 sequence (DNA): TGCGCCAGCAGCTTAAGACAGCCGATTCAAGAGACCCAGTACTTC.

This clonotype occurred a few times. The chain is built from TRBV4-2 and TRBJ1-5; a weak D match, TRBD1 (6 bases). Germline values: CDR1 LGHNA, CDR2 YNFKEQ. This CDR3 has 15 amino acids. The germline V and J ends were trimmed by 2 bases and 5 bases, with 13 bases remaining between them. The CDR3 DNA reads as TGTGCCAGCAGCCAAACACAGGGCAACCATCAGCCCCAGCATTTT. It encodes CASSQTQGNHQPQHF.

This clonotype was detected ten times or more. This chain uses TRBV9 with TRBJ2-3; D is undetermined. CDR3 size: 12 residues. Germline V gene lookup returns CDR1 SGDLS and CDR2 YYNGEE. V lost 3 bases and J lost 7, with 9 bases in between. CDR3 bases: TGTGCCAGCAGCGCCGATGGGTATACGCAGTATTTT. Its translation is CASSADGYTQYF.

This chain links TRBV20-1 with TRBJ2-7; D unresolved. V dropped 5 bases and J dropped 0 bases, with 8 bases sitting between them. This CDR3 has 12 residues. Germline lookup yields CDR1 DFQATT and CDR2 SNEGSKA (reference sequence). CDR3 bases: TGCAGTGCTGGGGAAAGCTCCTACGAGCAGTACTTC. Translating gives CSAGESSYEQYF.

In its sample, this clonotype was seen a few times. The chain carries TRBV15 and TRBJ2-5, with 9 bases matching TRBD2. The CDR3 consists of 15 residues. Trimming took 1 base from V and 5 from J; bases not matched to a gene: 5. The germline gives CDR1 LNHNV, CDR2 YYDKDF (reference sequence). CDR3 protein: CATSRVLAGRETQYF. The CDR3 region has the DNA TGTGCCACCAGCAGAGTCCTAGCGGGGAGGGAGACCCAGTACTTC.

The CDR3 bases are TGCGCCAAGGCGGGAGATCAGAACACCGGGGAGCTGTTTTTT. It specifies CAKAGDQNTGELFF. J is TRBJ2-2 and V is TRBV5-1; 7 bases align to TRBD2. CDR3 length: 14 residues. The germline V gene encodes CDR1 SGHRS and CDR2 YFSETQ. V shed 9 bases and J 1 base; nucleotides not matched to a gene: 6. The variable domain in full, completed from reference TRBV5-1 and TRBJ2-2, reads KAGVTQTPRYLIKTRGQQVTLSCSPISGHRSVSWYQQTPGQGLQFLFEYFSETQRNKGNFPGRFSGRQFSNSRSEMNVSTLELGDSALYLCAKAGDQNTGELFFGEGSRLTVL.

CDR3: CSARAGYTF. The CDR3 coding sequence is TGCAGTGCTAGGGCAGGCTACACCTTC. The J gene is TRBJ1-2, the V gene TRBV20-1, with D unresolved. Trimming left V 3 bases short and J 8 bases short, with 4 bases between. The V gene's germline CDR1 is DFQATT and CDR2 SNEGSKA (reference sequence). CDR3 length: 9 residues.

This clonotype appeared a few times. The chain combines TRBV10-3 with TRBJ2-7; 12 bases match TRBD2. The V gene's germline CDR1 is ENHRY and CDR2 SYGVKD. With V trimmed by 3 bases and J by 3 bases, 3 bases remained unmatched. The CDR3 is 15 amino acids. Written as DNA, the CDR3 is TGTGCCATCAGTGACTCGACTAGCGGGAGCTACGAGCAGTACTTC. Protein: CAISDSTSGSYEQYF.

This clonotype was observed many times. The chain uses TRBV29-1 and TRBJ1-1; D uncertain. Germline lookup yields CDR1 SQVTM and CDR2 ANQGSEA. The CDR3 contains 13 residues. V lost 3 bases and J 2 bases, leaving 10 bases between the germline ends. The CDR3 DNA sequence: TGCAGCGTTGACCCGGGGATTAACACTGAAGCTTTCTTT. Translating gives CSVDPGINTEAFF.

This clonotype appeared many times. The chain employs TRBV12-3 or TRBV12-4 and TRBJ2-2; no clear D. Trimming pared 7 bases from V and 3 bases from J, leaving 15 bases between. This CDR3 spans 15 amino acids. The CDR3 reads CASTPWAADTGELFF. The CDR3 DNA sequence: TGTGCCAGCACCCCCTGGGCCGCAGACACCGGGGAGCTGTTTTTT.

There are many counts of this clonotype. This chain connects TRBV4-3 to TRBJ2-1, with D uncertain. The germline V gene encodes CDR1 LGHNA and CDR2 YSLEER. The CDR3 is 15 amino acids. V lost 6 bases, J lost 4 bases, and 16 bases lay in between. As DNA, the CDR3 is TGCGCCAGCAGTCCGGAGCGAACCCTTTACAATGAGCAGTTCTTC. Its protein is CASSPERTLYNEQFF.

This clonotype was recorded many times. The gene calls are TRBV28 and TRBJ1-3, with D unclear. This CDR3 comprises 13 residues. Germline values: CDR1 MDHEN, CDR2 SYDVKM. Trimming took off 6 bases at V and 0 bases at J, with 6 bases between the two ends. The CDR3 protein is CASRVVSGNTIYF. In DNA form, the CDR3 reads TGTGCCAGCAGGGTTGTCTCTGGAAACACCATATATTTT.